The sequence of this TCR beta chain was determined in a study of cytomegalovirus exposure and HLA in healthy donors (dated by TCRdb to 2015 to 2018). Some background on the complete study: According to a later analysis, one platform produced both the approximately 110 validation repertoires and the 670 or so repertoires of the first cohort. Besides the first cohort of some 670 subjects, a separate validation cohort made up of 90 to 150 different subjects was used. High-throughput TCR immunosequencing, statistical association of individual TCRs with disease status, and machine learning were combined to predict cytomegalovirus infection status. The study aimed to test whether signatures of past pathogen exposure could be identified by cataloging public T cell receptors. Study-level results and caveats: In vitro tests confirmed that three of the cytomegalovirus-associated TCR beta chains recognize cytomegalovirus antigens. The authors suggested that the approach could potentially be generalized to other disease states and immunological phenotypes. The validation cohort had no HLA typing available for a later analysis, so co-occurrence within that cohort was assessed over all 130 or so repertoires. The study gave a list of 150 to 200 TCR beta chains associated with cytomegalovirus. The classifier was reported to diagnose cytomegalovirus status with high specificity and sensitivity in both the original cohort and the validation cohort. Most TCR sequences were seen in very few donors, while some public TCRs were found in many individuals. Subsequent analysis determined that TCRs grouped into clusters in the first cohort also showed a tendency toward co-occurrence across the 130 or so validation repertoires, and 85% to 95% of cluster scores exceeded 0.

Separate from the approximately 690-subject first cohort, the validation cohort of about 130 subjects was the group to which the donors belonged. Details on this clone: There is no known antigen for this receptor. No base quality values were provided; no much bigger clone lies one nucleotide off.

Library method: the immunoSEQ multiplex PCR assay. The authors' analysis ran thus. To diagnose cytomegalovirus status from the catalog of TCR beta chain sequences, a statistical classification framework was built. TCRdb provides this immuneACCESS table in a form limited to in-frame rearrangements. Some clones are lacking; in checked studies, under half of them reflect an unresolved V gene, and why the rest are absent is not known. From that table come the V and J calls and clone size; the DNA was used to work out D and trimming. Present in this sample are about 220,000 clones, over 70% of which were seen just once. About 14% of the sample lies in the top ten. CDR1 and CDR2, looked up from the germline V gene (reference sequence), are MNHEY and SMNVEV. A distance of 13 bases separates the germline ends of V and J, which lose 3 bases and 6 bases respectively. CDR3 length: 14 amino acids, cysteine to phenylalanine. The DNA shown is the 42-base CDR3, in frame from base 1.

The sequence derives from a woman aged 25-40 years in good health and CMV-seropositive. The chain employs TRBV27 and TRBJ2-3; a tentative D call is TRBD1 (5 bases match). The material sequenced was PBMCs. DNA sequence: TGTGCCAGCAGTTTGGGTCAGGGAAGGGATACGCAGTATTTT. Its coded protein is CASSLGQGRDTQYF.